What follows is one T cell receptor (beta chain) and its context. Its antigen is undetermined. Trimming removed 1 base at V and 3 bases at J, with 9 bases between. The germline CDR1 and CDR2 sequences are LNHNV and YYDKDF (reference sequence). The CDR3 totals 14 residues. The sample is drawn from a study of cytomegalovirus exposure and HLA in healthy donors. Study-level findings and limits: The authors later found TCR association rates varying by HLA locus, with DRB1 most and HLA-C fewest. As immune exposure information, only CMV serostatus was available.

The PCR employed 60 Vbeta primers together with 13 Jbeta primers. Sequencing was performed with immunoSEQ multiplex PCR; in TCRdb, only in-frame clones are kept and a portion is missing. The sample shows 150,000 to 190,000 clones, around 72% of them seen only once. The V gene is TRBV15, the J gene TRBJ1-2, with a tentative D call TRBD1 (6 bases). The clonotype was recovered from a man in his late teens or twenties in good health and CMV-seronegative. Sequencing was carried out using PBMCs. The CDR3 nucleotides read TGTGCCACCAGCAGAGGGGGGCAGGACTATGGCTACACCTTC. This translates into CATSRGGQDYGYTF.